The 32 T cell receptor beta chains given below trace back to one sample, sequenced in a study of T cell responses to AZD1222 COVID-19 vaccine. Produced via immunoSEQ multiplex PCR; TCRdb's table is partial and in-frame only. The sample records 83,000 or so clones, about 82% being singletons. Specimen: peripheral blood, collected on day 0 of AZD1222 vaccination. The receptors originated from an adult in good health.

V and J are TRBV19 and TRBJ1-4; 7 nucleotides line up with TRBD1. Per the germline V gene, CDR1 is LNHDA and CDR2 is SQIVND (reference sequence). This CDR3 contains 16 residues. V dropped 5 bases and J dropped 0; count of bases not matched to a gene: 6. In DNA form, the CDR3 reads TGTGCCAGTAGTCTTCGACAGGGCTCAACTAATGAAAAACTGTTTTTT. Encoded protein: CASSLRQGSTNEKLFF. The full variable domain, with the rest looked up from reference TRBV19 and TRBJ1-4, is DGGITQSPKYLFRKEGQNVTLSCEQNLNHDAMYWYRQDPGQGLRLIYYSQIVNDFQKGDIAEGYSVSREKKESFPLTVTSAQKNPTAFYLCASSLRQGSTNEKLFFGSGTQLSVL.

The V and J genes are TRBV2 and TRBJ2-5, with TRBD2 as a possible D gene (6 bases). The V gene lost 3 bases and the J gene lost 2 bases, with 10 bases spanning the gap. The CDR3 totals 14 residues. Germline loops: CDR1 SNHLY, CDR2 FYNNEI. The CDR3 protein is CASSERSGQETQYF. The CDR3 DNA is TGTGCCAGCAGTGAGCGCAGCGGGCAAGAGACCCAGTACTTC.

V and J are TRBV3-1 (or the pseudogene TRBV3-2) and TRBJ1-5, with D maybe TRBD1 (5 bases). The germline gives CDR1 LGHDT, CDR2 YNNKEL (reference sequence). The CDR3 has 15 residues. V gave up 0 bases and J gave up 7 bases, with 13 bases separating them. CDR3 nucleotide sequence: TGTGCCAGCAGCCAAGATCCCAGGGAGATGCAGCCCCAGCATTTT. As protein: CASSQDPREMQPQHF.

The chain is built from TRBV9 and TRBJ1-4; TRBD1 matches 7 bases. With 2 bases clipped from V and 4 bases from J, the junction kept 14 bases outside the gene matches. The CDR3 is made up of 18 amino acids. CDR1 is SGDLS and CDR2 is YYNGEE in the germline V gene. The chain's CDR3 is CASSVVLAYRGYNEKLFF. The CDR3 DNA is TGTGCCAGCAGCGTCGTCTTAGCATACAGGGGTTATAATGAAAAACTGTTTTTT.

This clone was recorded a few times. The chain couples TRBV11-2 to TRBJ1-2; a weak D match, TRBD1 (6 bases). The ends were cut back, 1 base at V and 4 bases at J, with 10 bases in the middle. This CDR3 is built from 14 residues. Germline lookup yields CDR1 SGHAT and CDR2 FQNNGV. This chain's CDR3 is CASSLGDTIYGYTF. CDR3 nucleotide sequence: TGTGCCAGCAGCTTAGGGGACACAATCTATGGCTACACCTTC.

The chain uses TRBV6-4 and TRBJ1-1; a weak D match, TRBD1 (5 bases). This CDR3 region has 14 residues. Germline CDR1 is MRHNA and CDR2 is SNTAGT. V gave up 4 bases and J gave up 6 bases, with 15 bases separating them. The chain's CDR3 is CASSVDSLAAEAFF. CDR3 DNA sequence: TGTGCCAGCAGTGTAGACAGCCTCGCGGCTGAAGCTTTCTTT.

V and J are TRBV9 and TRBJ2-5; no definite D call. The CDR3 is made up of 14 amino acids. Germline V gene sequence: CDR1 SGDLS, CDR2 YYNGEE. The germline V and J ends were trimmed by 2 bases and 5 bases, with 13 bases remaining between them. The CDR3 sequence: CASSVGQLRETQYF. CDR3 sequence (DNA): TGTGCCAGCAGCGTTGGGCAGCTTCGGGAGACCCAGTACTTC. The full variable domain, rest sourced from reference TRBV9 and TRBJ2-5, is DSGVTQTPKHLITATGQRVTLRCSPRSGDLSVYWYQQSLDQGLQFLIQYYNGEERAKGNILERFSAQQFPDLHSELNLSSLELGDSALYFCASSVGQLRETQYFGPGTRLLVL.

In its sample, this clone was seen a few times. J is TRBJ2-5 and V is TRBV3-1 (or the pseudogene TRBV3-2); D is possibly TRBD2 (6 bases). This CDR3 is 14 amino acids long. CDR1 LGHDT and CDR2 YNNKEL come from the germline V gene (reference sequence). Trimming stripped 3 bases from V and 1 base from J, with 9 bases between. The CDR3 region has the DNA TGTGCCAGCAGCCAGTGGACTACCCAAGAGACCCAGTACTTC. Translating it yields CASSQWTTQETQYF.

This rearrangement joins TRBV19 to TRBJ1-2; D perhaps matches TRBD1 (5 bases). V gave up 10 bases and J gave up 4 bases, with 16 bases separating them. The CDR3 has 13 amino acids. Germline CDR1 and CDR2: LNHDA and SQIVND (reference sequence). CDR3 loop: CATNSGTLYGYTF. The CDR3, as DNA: TGTGCCACCAATTCCGGGACGCTCTATGGCTACACCTTC.

The CDR3 sequence: CASSIGTRGEKLFF. The CDR3 DNA is TGTGCCAGTAGTATAGGCACGAGAGGGGAAAAACTGTTTTTT. The chain uses TRBV19 and TRBJ1-4; no clear D. The CDR3 sequence is 14 residues long. The V gene's germline CDR1 is LNHDA and CDR2 SQIVND (reference sequence). With 1 base removed from V and 8 bases from J, the gap between germline ends came to 11 bases. The whole variable domain, remainder taken from reference TRBV19 and TRBJ1-4, is DGGITQSPKYLFRKEGQNVTLSCEQNLNHDAMYWYRQDPGQGLRLIYYSQIVNDFQKGDIAEGYSVSREKKESFPLTVTSAQKNPTAFYLCASSIGTRGEKLFFGSGTQLSVL.

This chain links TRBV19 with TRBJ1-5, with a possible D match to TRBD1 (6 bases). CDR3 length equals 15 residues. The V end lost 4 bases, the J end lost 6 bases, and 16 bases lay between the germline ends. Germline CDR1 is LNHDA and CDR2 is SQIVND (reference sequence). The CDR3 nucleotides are TGTGCCAGTAGTACGCTCCGACAGGCAGCTCAGCCCCAGCATTTT. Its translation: CASSTLRQAAQPQHF.

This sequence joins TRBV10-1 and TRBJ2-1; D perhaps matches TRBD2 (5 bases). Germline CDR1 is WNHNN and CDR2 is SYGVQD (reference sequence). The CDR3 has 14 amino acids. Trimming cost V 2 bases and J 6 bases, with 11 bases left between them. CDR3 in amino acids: CASSESLATNEQFF. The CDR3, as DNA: TGCGCCAGCAGTGAGAGTCTAGCCACCAATGAGCAGTTCTTC.

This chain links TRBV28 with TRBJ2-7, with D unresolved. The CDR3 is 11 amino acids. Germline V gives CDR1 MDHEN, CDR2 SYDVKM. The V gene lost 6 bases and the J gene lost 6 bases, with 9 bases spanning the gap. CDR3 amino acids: CASSIRAEQYF. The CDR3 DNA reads TGTGCCAGCAGCATTAGGGCCGAGCAGTACTTC.

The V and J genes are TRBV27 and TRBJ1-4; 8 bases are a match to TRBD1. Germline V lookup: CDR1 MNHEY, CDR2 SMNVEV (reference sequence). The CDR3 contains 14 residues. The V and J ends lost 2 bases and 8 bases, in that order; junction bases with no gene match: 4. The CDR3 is CASSLGQGGEKLFF. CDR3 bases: TGTGCCAGCAGTTTAGGACAGGGAGGAGAAAAACTGTTTTTT.

This CDR3 is CASSDIGRGSSPLHF. As DNA, the CDR3 is TGTGCCAGCAGTGATATTGGCAGGGGGAGCTCACCCCTCCACTTT. The chain has TRBV2 and TRBJ1-6, with 7 bases fitting TRBD1. Germline assignment: CDR1 SNHLY and CDR2 FYNNEI. Germline trimming cut 3 bases from V and 10 bases from J; bases unmatched to any gene: 9. The CDR3 sequence is 15 residues long. Full variable domain (remainder filled in from reference TRBV2 and TRBJ1-6): EPEVTQTPSHQVTQMGQEVILRCVPISNHLYFYWYRQILGQKVEFLVSFYNNEISEKSEIFDDQFSVERPDGSNFTLKIRSTKLEDSAMYFCASSDIGRGSSPLHFGNGTRLTVT.

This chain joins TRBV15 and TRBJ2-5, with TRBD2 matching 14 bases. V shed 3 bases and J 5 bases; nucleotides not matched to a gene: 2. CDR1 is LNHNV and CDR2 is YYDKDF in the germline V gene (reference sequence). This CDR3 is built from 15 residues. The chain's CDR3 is CATSRGLAGEETQYF. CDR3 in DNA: TGTGCCACCAGCAGGGGACTAGCGGGGGAGGAGACCCAGTACTTC.

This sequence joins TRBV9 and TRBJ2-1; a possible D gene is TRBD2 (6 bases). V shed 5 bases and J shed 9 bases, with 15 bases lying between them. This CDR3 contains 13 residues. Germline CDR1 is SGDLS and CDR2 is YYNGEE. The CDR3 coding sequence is TGTGCCAGCAGTTACCTTTTGGGGGGTGAGCAGTTCTTC. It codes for CASSYLLGGEQFF. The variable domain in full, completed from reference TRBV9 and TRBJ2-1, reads DSGVTQTPKHLITATGQRVTLRCSPRSGDLSVYWYQQSLDQGLQFLIQYYNGEERAKGNILERFSAQQFPDLHSELNLSSLELGDSALYFCASSYLLGGEQFFGPGTRLTVL.

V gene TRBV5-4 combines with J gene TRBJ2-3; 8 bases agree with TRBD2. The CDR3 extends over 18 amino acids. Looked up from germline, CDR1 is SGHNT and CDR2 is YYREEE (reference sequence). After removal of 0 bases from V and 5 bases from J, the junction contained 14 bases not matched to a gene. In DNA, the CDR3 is TGTGCCAGCAGCTTGGCACGTCGTACTAGCGGCCTGGGAGATACGCAGTATTTT. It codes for CASSLARRTSGLGDTQYF.

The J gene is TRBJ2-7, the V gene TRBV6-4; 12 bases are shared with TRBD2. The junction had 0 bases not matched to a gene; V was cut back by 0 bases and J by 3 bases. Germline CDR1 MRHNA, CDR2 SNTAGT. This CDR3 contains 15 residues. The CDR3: CASSDSTSGGYEQYF. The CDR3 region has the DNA TGTGCCAGCAGTGACTCGACTAGCGGGGGCTACGAGCAGTACTTC.

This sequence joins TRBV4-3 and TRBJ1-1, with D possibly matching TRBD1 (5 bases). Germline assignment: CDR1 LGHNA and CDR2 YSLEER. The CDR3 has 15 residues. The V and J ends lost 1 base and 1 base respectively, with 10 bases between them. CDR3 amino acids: CASSQVSGGNTEAFF. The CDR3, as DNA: TGCGCCAGCAGCCAAGTCTCGGGGGGGAACACTGAAGCTTTCTTT.

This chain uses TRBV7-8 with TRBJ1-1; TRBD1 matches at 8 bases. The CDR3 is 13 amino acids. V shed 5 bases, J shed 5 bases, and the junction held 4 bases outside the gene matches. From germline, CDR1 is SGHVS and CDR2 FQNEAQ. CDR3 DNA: TGTGCCAGCAGCATAAACAGGGGGACTGAAGCTTTCTTT. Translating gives CASSINRGTEAFF.

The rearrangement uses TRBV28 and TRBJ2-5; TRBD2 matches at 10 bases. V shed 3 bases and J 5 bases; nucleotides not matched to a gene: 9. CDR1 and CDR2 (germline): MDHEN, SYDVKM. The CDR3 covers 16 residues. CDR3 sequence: CASSFESGRAQETQYF. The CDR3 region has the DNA TGTGCCAGCAGTTTCGAGAGCGGGAGGGCCCAGGAGACCCAGTACTTC.

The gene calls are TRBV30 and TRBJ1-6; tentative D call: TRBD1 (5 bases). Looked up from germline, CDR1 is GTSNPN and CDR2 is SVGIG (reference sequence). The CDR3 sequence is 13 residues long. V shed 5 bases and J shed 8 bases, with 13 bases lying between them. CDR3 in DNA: TGTGCCTGGGGGGGGAGGGTTGATTCACCCCTCCACTTT. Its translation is CAWGGRVDSPLHF.

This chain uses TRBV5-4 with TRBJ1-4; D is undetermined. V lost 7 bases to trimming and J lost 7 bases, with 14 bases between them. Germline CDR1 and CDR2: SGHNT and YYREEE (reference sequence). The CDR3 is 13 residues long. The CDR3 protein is CASQAGRREKLFF. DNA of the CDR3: TGTGCCAGCCAAGCAGGAAGGCGTGAAAAACTGTTTTTT.

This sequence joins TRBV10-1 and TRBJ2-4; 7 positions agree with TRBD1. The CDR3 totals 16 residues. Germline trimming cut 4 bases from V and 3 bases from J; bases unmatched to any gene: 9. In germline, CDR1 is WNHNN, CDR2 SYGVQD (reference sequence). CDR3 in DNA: TGCGCCAGCAGTGGCACGACAGGGACGGGCAAAAACATTCAGTACTTC. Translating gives CASSGTTGTGKNIQYF.

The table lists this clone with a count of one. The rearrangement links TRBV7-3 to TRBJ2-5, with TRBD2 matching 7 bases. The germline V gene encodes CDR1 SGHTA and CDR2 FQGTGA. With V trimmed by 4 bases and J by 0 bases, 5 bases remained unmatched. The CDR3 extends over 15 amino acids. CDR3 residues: CASSSYGGYQETQYF. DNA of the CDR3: TGTGCCAGCAGCTCTTACGGGGGGTACCAAGAGACCCAGTACTTC.

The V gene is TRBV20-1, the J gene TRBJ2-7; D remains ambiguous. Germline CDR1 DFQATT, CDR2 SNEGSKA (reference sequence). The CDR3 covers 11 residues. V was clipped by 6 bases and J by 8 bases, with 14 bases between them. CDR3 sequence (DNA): TGCAGTGCCCCGGGTGGAATCAAGCAGTACTTC. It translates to CSAPGGIKQYF.

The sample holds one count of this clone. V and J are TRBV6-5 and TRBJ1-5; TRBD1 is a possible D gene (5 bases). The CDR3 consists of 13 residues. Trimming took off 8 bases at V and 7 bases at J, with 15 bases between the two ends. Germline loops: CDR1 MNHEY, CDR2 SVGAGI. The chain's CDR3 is CASAFGGVQPQHF. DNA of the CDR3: TGTGCCAGCGCGTTCGGGGGGGTGCAGCCCCAGCATTTT.

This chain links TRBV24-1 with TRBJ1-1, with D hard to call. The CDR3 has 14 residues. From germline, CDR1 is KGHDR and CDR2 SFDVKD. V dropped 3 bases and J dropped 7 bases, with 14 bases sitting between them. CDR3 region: CATSDGGKWGEAFF. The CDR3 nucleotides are TGTGCCACCAGTGATGGCGGGAAGTGGGGTGAAGCTTTCTTT.

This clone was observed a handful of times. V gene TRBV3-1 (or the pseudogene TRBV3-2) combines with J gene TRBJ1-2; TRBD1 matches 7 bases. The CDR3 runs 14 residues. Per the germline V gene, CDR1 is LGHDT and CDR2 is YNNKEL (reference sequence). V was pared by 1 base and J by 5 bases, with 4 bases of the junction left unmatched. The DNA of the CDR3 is TGTGCCAGCAGCCAAGGTCAGGGGGGGTATGGCTACACCTTC. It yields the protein CASSQGQGGYGYTF.

The CDR3 spells CSASQADRNQPQHF. The CDR3 DNA reads as TGCAGTGCTAGTCAGGCAGACCGCAATCAGCCCCAGCATTTT. The chain recombines TRBV20-1 with TRBJ1-5, with no clear D. The V gene's germline CDR1 is DFQATT and CDR2 SNEGSKA (reference sequence). The CDR3 has 14 amino acids. V lost 3 bases and J lost 2, with 11 bases in between.

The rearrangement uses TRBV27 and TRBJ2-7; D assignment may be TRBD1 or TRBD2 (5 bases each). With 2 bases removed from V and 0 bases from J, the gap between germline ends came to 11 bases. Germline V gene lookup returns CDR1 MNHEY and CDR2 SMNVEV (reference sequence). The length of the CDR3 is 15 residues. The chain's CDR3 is CASSLRGVLSYEQYF. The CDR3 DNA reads TGTGCCAGCAGTTTAAGGGGAGTTCTCTCCTACGAGCAGTACTTC.